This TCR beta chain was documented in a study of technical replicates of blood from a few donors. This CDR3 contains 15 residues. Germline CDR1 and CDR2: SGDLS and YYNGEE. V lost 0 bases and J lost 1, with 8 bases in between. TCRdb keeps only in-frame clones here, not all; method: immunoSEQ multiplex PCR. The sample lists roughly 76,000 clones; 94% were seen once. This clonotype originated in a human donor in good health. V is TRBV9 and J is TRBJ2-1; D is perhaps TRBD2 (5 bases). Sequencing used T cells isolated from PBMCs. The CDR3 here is CASSVAERSYNEQFF. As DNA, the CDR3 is TGTGCCAGCAGCGTAGCCGAGCGGTCCTACAATGAGCAGTTCTTC.